What follows are 8 T cell receptor beta chains derived from one specimen sequenced in a study of blood T cell repertoires in COVID-19. Measured with immunoSEQ multiplex PCR; TCRdb has only the in-frame clones, and not every one. The repertoire holds about 140,000 clones, with approximately 83% as singletons. The specimen sequenced was peripheral blood. These receptors originate from an older woman with acute or convalescent COVID-19.

The V call is TRBV27, the J call TRBJ1-2; 9 bases map to TRBD1. Germline V gene sequence: CDR1 MNHEY, CDR2 SMNVEV (reference sequence). V was clipped by 5 bases and J by 5 bases; unmatched bases: 15. The CDR3 is 17 amino acids. The CDR3 region is CASSPYFGTGRSYGYTF. CDR3 sequence (DNA): TGTGCCAGCAGTCCTTACTTTGGGACAGGGCGGAGTTATGGCTACACCTTC.

This chain uses TRBV3-1 (or the pseudogene TRBV3-2) with TRBJ1-1; D gene unclear. Germline assignment: CDR1 LGHDT and CDR2 YNNKEL (reference sequence). The CDR3 is 11 amino acids. Trimming left V 4 bases short and J 8 bases short, with 8 bases between. The CDR3 reads CASSPGREAFF. CDR3 bases: TGTGCCAGCAGCCCCGGGAGGGAAGCTTTCTTT.

This clone was picked up a small number of times. The chain joins TRBV20-1 to TRBJ2-1; 8 nucleotides agree with TRBD2. The CDR3 contains 11 residues. The ends lost 7 bases at V and 13 bases at J; junction bases unmatched: 9. The germline gives CDR1 DFQATT, CDR2 SNEGSKA (reference sequence). The CDR3 sequence is CSGIIAGSQFF. The CDR3, as DNA: TGCAGTGGTATAATAGCGGGGTCACAGTTCTTC.

This sequence joins TRBV6-4 and TRBJ2-2; a possible D gene is TRBD2 (7 bases). Germline V gene sequence: CDR1 MRHNA, CDR2 SNTAGT. Trimming left V 5 bases short and J 4 bases short, with 14 bases between. The CDR3 extends over 15 amino acids. CDR3 in amino acids: CASSPEGGATGELFF. In nucleotides, the CDR3 is TGTGCCAGCAGTCCAGAGGGGGGGGCCACCGGGGAGCTGTTTTTT.

V is TRBV28 and J is TRBJ1-5; D not resolved. The ends were cut back, 8 bases at V and 4 bases at J, with 15 bases in the middle. Germline V CDR1 and CDR2: MDHEN, SYDVKM. The CDR3 covers 14 residues. CDR3 sequence (DNA): TGTGCCAGCGAGGGCCCCTTGAGGAATCAGCCCCAGCATTTT. Protein product: CASEGPLRNQPQHF. Variable domain in full (rest from reference TRBV28 and TRBJ1-5): DVKVTQSSRYLVKRTGEKVFLECVQDMDHENMFWYRQDPGLGLRLIYFSYDVKMKEKGDIPEGYSVSREKKERFSLILESASTNQTSMYLCASEGPLRNQPQHFGDGTRLSIL.

The chain links TRBV4-3 to TRBJ1-4, with no clear D. The V gene lost 0 bases and the J gene lost 5 bases, with 7 bases spanning the gap. The CDR3 totals 14 residues. In germline, CDR1 is LGHNA, CDR2 YSLEER. The CDR3 DNA reads TGCGCCAGCAGCCAAGAGGCTCAGAATGAAAAACTGTTTTTT. Translation gives CASSQEAQNEKLFF.

This clone was observed a few times. The chain has TRBV6-5 and TRBJ1-2; 9 bases line up with TRBD1. Germline values: CDR1 MNHEY, CDR2 SVGAGI. With 9 bases clipped from V and 8 bases from J, the junction kept 16 bases outside the gene matches. The CDR3 has 15 residues. The CDR3 loop is CASVNRDRAGRGYTF. The CDR3, as DNA: TGTGCCAGTGTCAACCGGGACAGGGCGGGTAGGGGCTACACCTTC.

This clone was detected only a few times. This chain joins TRBV10-3 and TRBJ2-1, with 8 bases matching TRBD1. CDR1 and CDR2 (germline): ENHRY, SYGVKD. The V gene end was trimmed by 10 bases and the J gene end by 5 bases; junction bases not matched to a gene: 10. The CDR3 spans 14 residues. As DNA, the CDR3 is TGTGCCACTATCAGGGGGCTGAGGGACAATGAGCAGTTCTTC. Its translation is CATIRGLRDNEQFF.